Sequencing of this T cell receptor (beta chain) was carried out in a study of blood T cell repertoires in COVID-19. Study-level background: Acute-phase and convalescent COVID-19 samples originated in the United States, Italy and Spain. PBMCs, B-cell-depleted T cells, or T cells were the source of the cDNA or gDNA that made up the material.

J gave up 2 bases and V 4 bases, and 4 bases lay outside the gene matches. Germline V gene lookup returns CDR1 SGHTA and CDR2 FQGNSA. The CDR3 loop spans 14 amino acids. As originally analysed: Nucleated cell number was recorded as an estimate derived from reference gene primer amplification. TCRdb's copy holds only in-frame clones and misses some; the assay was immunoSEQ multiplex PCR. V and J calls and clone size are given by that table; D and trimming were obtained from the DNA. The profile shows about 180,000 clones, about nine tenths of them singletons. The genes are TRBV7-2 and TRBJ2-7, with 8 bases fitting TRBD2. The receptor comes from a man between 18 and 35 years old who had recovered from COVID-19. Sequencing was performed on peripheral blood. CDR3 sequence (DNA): TGTGCCAGCAGCTCTACTAGCGGTACCTACGAGCAGTACTTC. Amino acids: CASSSTSGTYEQYF.